Presented here are 3 T cell receptor beta chains from one specimen sequenced in a study of shared clonotypes between healthy human individuals. Terminally differentiated effector memory CD45RA+ cells were excluded by CCR7 positive selection of CD45RO-negative cells. This table comes from immunoSEQ multiplex PCR, and its TCRdb copy is limited to in-frame clones, with some not included. The sample records about 2.1 million clones, about 93% being singletons. The sample was naive CD8+ T cells from PBMCs. The receptors stem from a man between 18 and 35 years old in good health. Some clones in this sample may be carry-over from other donors' samples.

The rearrangement uses TRBV6-6 and TRBJ2-5; 12 nucleotides line up with TRBD2. CDR1 MNHNY and CDR2 SVGAGI come from the germline V gene (reference sequence). The ends lost 5 bases at V and 4 bases at J; junction bases unmatched: 8. The CDR3 contains 16 residues. In DNA, the CDR3 is TGTGCCAGCAGTGCCTCTAGCGGGAGGGCCGCAGAGACCCAGTACTTC. Translating it yields CASSASSGRAAETQYF.

The genes are TRBV19 and TRBJ1-1; D gene unclear. This CDR3 has 13 amino acids. V lost 7 bases to trimming and J lost 6 bases, with 15 bases between them. CDR1 and CDR2 (germline): LNHDA, SQIVND (reference sequence). The CDR3 bases are TGTGCCAGTATCGGTAGAATCGGCGCTGAAGCTTTCTTT. This translates into CASIGRIGAEAFF.

This chain links TRBV2 with TRBJ1-1; 8 positions agree with TRBD1. CDR1 is SNHLY and CDR2 is FYNNEI in the germline V gene. The V segment lost 8 bases and the J segment 8 bases; nucleotides outside the gene matches: 10. This CDR3 is built from 13 residues. CDR3 in amino acids: CASDPKDREEAFF. The CDR3 bases are TGTGCCAGCGACCCTAAGGACAGGGAGGAAGCTTTCTTT. The full variable domain, in which reference TRBV2 and TRBJ1-1 provide the parts outside the CDR3, is EPEVTQTPSHQVTQMGQEVILRCVPISNHLYFYWYRQILGQKVEFLVSFYNNEISEKSEIFDDQFSVERPDGSNFTLKIRSTKLEDSAMYFCASDPKDREEAFFGQGTRLTVV.